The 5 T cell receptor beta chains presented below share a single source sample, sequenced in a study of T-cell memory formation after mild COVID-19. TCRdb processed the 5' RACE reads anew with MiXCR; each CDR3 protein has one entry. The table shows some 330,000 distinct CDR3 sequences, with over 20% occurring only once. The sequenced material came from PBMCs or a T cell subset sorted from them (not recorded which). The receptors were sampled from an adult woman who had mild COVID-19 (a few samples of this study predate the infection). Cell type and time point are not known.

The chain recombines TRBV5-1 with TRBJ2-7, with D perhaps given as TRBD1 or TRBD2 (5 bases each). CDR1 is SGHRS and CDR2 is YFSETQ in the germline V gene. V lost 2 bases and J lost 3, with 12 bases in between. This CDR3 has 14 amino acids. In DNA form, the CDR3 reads TGCGCCAGCAGCTTAGGGACGGTCGACTACGAGCAGTACTTC. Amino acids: CASSLGTVDYEQYF.

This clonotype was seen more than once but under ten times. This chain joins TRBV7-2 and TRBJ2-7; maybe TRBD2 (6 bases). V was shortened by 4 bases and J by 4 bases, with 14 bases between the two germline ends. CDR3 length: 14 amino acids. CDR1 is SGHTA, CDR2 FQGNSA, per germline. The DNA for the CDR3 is TGTGCCAGCAGCTCCTCGGAGGGGCGGTACGAGCAGTACTTC. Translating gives CASSSSEGRYEQYF.

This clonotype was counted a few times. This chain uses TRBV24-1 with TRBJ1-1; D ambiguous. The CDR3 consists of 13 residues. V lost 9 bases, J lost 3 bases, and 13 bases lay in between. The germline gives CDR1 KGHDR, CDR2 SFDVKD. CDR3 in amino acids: CATREFVDTEAFF. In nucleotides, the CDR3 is TGTGCCACCCGGGAGTTTGTTGACACTGAAGCTTTCTTT.

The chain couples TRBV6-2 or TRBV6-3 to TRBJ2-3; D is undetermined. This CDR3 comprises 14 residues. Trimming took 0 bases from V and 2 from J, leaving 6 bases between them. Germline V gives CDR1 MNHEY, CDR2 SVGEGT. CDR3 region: CASSYSPSTDTQYF. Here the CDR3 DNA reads TGTGCCAGCAGTTACTCGCCATCCACAGATACGCAGTATTTT.

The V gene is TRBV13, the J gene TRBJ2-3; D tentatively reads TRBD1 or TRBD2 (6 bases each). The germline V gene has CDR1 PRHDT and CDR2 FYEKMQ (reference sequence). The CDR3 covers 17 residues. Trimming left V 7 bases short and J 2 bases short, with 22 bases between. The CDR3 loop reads CASIRGGEELLTDTQYF. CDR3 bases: TGTGCCAGCATCAGGGGAGGTGAGGAACTACTCACAGATACGCAGTATTTT. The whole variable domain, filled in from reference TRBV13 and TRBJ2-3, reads AAGVIQSPRHLIKEKRETATLKCYPIPRHDTVYWYQQGPGQDPQFLISFYEKMQSDKGSIPDRFSAQQFSDYHSELNMSSLELGDSALYFCASIRGGEELLTDTQYFGPGTRLTVL.